The present T cell receptor beta chain was sequenced within a study of blood T cell repertoires in COVID-19. TCRdb's copy holds only in-frame clones and misses some; the assay was immunoSEQ multiplex PCR. Among roughly 200,000 clones, around 91% were seen once, and the ten largest hold 0.6% to 0.8%. V lost 5 bases, J lost 1 base, and 7 bases stayed unmatched. The CDR3 loop spans 17 amino acids. Germline loops: CDR1 MNHEY, CDR2 SMNVEV (reference sequence). This clone has only one observation. The sequenced sample consisted of peripheral blood. The sequence derives from a man aged 45 to 65 with acute or convalescent COVID-19. The chain has TRBV27 and TRBJ2-1; 11 nucleotides line up with TRBD1. CDR3 residues: CASSPGTGGPSYNEQFF. As DNA, the CDR3 is TGTGCCAGCAGTCCAGGGACAGGGGGACCTTCCTACAATGAGCAGTTCTTC.